These T cell receptor beta chains were read from a single sample in a study of circulating CD8 cells and anti-PD-1 response in melanoma. TCRdb passed the reads through MiXCR, listing each CDR3 protein once. Here the sample spans fewer than 350 distinct CDR3 sequences, approximately 6.2% being singletons. The input for sequencing was CD8+ T cells from PBMCs, taken at baseline or after one month of anti-PD-1 therapy (not recorded which). The origin of the receptors is a human donor with melanoma. Each CDR3 is given with its conserved first and last residue. D genes are given only for firm matches. A row's size may be missing; if present it is once, few, many or a size class.

V,size,J,D,DNA,CDR3
TRBV27,large,TRBJ2-5,TRBD1,TGTGCCACCAGACAGGGCGAGACCCAGTACTTC,CATRQGETQYF
TRBV27,NA,TRBJ2-3,NA,TGTGCCAGCAGTCGCCCCGGGGTTGATACGCAGTATTTT,CASSRPGVDTQYF
TRBV30,NA,TRBJ2-1,TRBD1,TGTGCCTGGAACTGGGGACAGTCCTACAATGAGCAGTTCTTC,CAWNWGQSYNEQFF
TRBV3-1,medium-sized,TRBJ2-1,NA,TGTGCCAGCAGCCAAGACCCCCGGGGTAATGAGCAGTTCTTC,CASSQDPRGNEQFF
TRBV25-1,large,TRBJ2-5,NA,TGTGCCAGCAGCTCCTCCCTGACCCAGTACTTC,CASSSSLTQYF